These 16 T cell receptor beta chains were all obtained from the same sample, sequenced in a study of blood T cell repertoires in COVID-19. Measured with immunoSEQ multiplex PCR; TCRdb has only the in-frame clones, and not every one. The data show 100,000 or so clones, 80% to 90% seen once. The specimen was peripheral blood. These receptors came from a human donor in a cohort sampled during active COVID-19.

CDR3 region: CASNPGTSVNEQFF. The CDR3 DNA follows: TGTGCCAGCAACCCCGGGACTAGCGTTAATGAGCAGTTCTTC. This chain connects TRBV27 to TRBJ2-1; 10 nucleotides align to TRBD2. Germline CDR1 MNHEY, CDR2 SMNVEV (reference sequence). The CDR3 has 14 amino acids. Trimming removed 7 bases from V and 7 bases from J; junction bases left unmatched: 7.

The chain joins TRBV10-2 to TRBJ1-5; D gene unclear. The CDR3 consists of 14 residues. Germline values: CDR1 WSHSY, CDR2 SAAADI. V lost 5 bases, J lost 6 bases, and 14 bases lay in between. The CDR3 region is CASSFDSQSQPQHF. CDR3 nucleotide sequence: TGCGCCAGCAGTTTTGACTCGCAAAGTCAGCCCCAGCATTTT.

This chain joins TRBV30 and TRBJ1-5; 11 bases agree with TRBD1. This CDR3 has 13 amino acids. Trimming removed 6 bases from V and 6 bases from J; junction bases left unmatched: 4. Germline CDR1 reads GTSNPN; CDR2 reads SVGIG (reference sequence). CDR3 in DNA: TGTGCCTGCCAGGGACAGGGGGGTCAGCCCCAGCATTTT. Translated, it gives CACQGQGGQPQHF.

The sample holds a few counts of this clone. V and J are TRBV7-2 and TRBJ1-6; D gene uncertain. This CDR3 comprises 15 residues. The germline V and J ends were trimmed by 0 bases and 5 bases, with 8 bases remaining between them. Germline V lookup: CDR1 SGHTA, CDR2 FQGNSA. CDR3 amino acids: CASSLAGGNNSPLHF. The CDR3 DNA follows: TGTGCCAGCAGCTTAGCTGGAGGAAATAATTCACCCCTCCACTTT.

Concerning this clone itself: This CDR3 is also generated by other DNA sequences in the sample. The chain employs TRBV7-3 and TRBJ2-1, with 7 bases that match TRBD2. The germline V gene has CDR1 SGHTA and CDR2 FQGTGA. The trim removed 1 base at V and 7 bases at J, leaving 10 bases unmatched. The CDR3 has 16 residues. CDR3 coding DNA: TGTGCCAGCAGCTTAAATCGCGGCGGGAGTTTAAATGAGCAGTTCTTC. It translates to CASSLNRGGSLNEQFF.

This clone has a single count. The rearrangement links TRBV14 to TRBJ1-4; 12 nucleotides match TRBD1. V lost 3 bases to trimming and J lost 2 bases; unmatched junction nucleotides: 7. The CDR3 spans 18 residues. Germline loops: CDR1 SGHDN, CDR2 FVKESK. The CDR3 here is CASSHWPGQGATNEKLFF. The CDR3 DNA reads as TGTGCCAGCAGCCACTGGCCGGGACAGGGGGCGACTAATGAAAAACTGTTTTTT.

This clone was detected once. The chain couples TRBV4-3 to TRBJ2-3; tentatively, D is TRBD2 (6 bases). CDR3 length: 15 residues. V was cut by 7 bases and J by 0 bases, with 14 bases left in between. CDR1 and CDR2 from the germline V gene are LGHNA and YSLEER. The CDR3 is CASTAGTSSTDTQYF. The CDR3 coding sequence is TGCGCCAGCACCGCCGGGACTTCGAGCACAGATACGCAGTATTTT.

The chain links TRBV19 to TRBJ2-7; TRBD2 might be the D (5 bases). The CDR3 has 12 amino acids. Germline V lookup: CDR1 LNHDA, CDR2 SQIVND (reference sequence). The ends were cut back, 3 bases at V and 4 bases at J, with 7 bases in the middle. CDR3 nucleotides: TGTGCCAGTAGTATTCCGGGGTACGAGCAGTACTTC. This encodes CASSIPGYEQYF.

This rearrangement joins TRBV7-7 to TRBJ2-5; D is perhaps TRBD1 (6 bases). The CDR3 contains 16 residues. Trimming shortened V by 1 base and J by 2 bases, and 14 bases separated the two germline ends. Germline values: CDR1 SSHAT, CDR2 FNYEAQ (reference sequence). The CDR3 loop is CASSLVLGHKQETQYF. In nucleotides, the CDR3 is TGTGCCAGCAGCTTAGTACTGGGACACAAGCAAGAGACCCAGTACTTC.

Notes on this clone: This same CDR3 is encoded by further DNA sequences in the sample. The DNA for the CDR3 is TGTGCCAGCAGTGAAACGACTAGCGAAACCGGGGAGCTGTTTTTT. The encoded protein is CASSETTSETGELFF. The chain carries TRBV25-1 and TRBJ2-2; 8 bases match TRBD2. With V trimmed by 2 bases and J by 5 bases, 4 bases remained unmatched. The CDR3 covers 15 residues. From germline, CDR1 is MGHDK and CDR2 SYGVNS.

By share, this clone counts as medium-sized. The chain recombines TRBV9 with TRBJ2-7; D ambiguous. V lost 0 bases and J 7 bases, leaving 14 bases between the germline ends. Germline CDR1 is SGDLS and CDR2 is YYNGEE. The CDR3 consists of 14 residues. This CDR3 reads CASSVDDTIGEQYF. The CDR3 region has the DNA TGTGCCAGCAGCGTAGATGACACCATCGGAGAGCAGTACTTC.

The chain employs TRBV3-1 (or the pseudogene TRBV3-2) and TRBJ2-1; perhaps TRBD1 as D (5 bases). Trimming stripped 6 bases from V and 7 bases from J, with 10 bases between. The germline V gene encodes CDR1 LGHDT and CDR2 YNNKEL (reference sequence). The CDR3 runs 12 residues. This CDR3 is CASSQGVNEQFF. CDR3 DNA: TGTGCCAGCAGTCAGGGCGTAAATGAGCAGTTCTTC.

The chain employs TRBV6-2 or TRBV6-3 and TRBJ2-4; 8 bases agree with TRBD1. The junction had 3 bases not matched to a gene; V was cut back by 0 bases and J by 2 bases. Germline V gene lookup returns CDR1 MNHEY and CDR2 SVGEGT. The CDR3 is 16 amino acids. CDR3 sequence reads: CASSYSDRGPKNIQYF. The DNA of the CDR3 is TGTGCCAGCAGTTACTCAGACAGGGGACCCAAAAACATTCAGTACTTC.

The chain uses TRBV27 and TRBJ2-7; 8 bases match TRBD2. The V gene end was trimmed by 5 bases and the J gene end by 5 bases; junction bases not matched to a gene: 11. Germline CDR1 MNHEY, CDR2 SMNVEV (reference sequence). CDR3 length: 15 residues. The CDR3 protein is CASSPRGAGGNEQYF. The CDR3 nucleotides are TGTGCCAGCAGTCCCAGGGGTGCGGGAGGTAACGAGCAGTACTTC.

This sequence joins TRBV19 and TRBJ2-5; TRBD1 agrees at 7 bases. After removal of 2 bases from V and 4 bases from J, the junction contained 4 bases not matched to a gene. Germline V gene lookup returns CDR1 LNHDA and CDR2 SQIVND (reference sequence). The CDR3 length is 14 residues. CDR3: CASSIFPGGETQYF. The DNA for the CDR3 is TGTGCCAGTAGTATATTTCCAGGGGGAGAGACCCAGTACTTC.

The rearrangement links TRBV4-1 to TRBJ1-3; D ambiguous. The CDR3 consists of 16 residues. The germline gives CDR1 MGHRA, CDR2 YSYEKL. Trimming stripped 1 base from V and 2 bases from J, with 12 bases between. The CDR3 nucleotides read TGCGCCAGCAGCCAAGTTGAAATCGGGGCTGGAAACACCATATATTTT. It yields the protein CASSQVEIGAGNTIYF.